Below, 28 T cell receptor beta chains from the same sample are listed, as sequenced in a study of esophageal squamous cell carcinoma under preoperative chemotherapy. Via MiXCR, TCRdb re-called the PCR reads, giving one row per CDR3 protein. The sample yields about 15,000 distinct CDR3 sequences, roughly 60% seen once. The sample's time point: before preoperative PTX-NDP chemotherapy. The sample here was taken from a patient given preoperative chemotherapy. The receptor set was obtained from a human donor with esophageal squamous cell carcinoma. The donor label of this sample is uncertain.

This clonotype was counted at least ten times. V usage is TRBV7-8 and J usage is TRBJ2-1; 8 nucleotides agree with TRBD1. The end of the DNA aligns better with TRBJ2-7, so the J call may be wrong. Per germline, CDR1 SGHVS and CDR2 FQNEAQ. CDR3 length: 15 residues. The CDR3 loop is CASSPSGGAGGEQYF. The CDR3 bases are TGTGCCAGCAGCCCATCAGGGGGCGCAGGCGGCGAGCAGTACTTC.

This clonotype was counted only a few times. This sequence joins TRBV7-2 and TRBJ2-3, with TRBD2 identical over 10 bases. J lost 1 base, V lost 3 bases, and 4 bases had no gene match. Germline-derived CDR1 and CDR2 are SGHTA and FQGNSA. The CDR3 has 16 residues. The CDR3 DNA is TGTGCCAGCAGCTTCTGGGGGACTAGCGGCACAGATACGCAGTATTTT. It codes for CASSFWGTSGTDTQYF.

Regarding this clonotype: This may be a read error, as it is one base from a much larger clone. The gene calls are TRBV6-4 and TRBJ2-6; D is undetermined. Looked up from germline, CDR1 is MRHNA and CDR2 is SNTAGT. The CDR3 totals 15 residues. CDR3 amino acids: CVSSPTSSGANVLTF. The DNA of the CDR3 is TGTGTCAGCAGCCCAACCAGCTCTGGGGCCAACGTCCTGACTTTC.

This rearrangement joins TRBV6-1 to TRBJ2-3; D is perhaps TRBD1 or TRBD2 (6 bases each). TRBJ2-7 explains the end of the DNA better; the J call may be wrong. The CDR3 sequence is 16 residues long. In germline, CDR1 is MNHNS, CDR2 SASEGT. The CDR3 DNA is TGTGCCAGCAGGGGGTTCGGGGGCGGTGACACAGATACGCAGTACTTC. Protein product: CASRGFGGGDTDTQYF.

This clonotype was counted ten times or more. The chain has TRBV7-2 and TRBJ2-5, with 11 bases aligning to TRBD1. CDR1 is SGHTA and CDR2 is FQGNSA in the germline V gene. With V trimmed by 2 bases and J by 5 bases, 7 bases remained unmatched. This CDR3 is built from 16 residues. This CDR3 is CASSLLGTGGGETQYF. CDR3 in DNA: TGTGCCAGCAGCTTACTGGGGACAGGGGGAGGGGAGACCCAGTACTTC.

As for this clonotype: One end of the junction varies from germline; a read error may be responsible. The genes are TRBV6-1 and TRBJ2-6; D possibly matches TRBD1 or TRBD2 (6 bases each). The germline CDR1 and CDR2 sequences are MNHNS and SASEGT. The CDR3 totals 16 residues. The CDR3 here is CASSELDSSGAYVLNF. The CDR3 DNA sequence: TGTGCCAGCAGTGAACTGGACAGCTCGGGGGCCTACGTGCTGAACTTC.

Comment on this clonotype: An end of the junction does not agree with germline; a read error may underlie this. This chain links TRBV25-1 with TRBJ2-3; tentatively, D is TRBD1 or TRBD2 (5 bases each). The germline gives CDR1 MGHDK, CDR2 SYGVNS. CDR3 length equals 14 residues. The chain's CDR3 is CASGLGTGTDTQTF. CDR3 sequence (DNA): TGTGCCAGCGGATTAGGGACGGGCACAGACACGCAGACTTTC.

The genes are TRBV3-1 and TRBJ2-1; D may be TRBD1 (5 bases). The CDR3 loop spans 12 amino acids. Germline CDR1 is LGHDT and CDR2 is YNNKEL (reference sequence). Trimming removed 1 base at V and 10 bases at J, with 8 bases between. In DNA form, the CDR3 reads TGTGCCAGCAGCCAAGGTAACAGGGAGCAGTTCTTC. Protein product: CASSQGNREQFF.

This clonotype appeared a few times. CDR3 sequence: CASNPQGGSTGELFF. For the CDR3, the DNA is TGTGCCAGCAATCCACAGGGTGGAAGCACCGGGGAGCTGTTTTTT. This chain connects TRBV6-1 to TRBJ2-2; D may be TRBD1 (6 bases). The CDR3 covers 15 residues. Germline V gene sequence: CDR1 MNHNS, CDR2 SASEGT. V lost 7 bases to trimming and J lost 4 bases, with 16 bases between them.

V gene TRBV12-3 or TRBV12-4 combines with J gene TRBJ2-3; TRBD2 aligns across 8 bases. The J call is uncertain, as TRBJ2-7 better fits the DNA end. The CDR3 is 16 residues long. The chain's CDR3 is CASRAYGGGRTETQYF. The CDR3 DNA reads TGTGCCAGCAGGGCTTACGGGGGGGGACGCACAGAGACGCAGTACTTC.

This clonotype is deemed medium-sized. The V gene is TRBV6-1, the J gene TRBJ2-1, with 15 bases matching TRBD2. The CDR3 has 16 amino acids. V shed 0 bases, J shed 7 bases, and the junction held 1 base outside the gene matches. The germline V gene has CDR1 MNHNS and CDR2 SASEGT. CDR3 sequence: CASSEAGTSGGNEQFF. The CDR3 DNA is TGTGCCAGCAGTGAAGCCGGGACTAGCGGGGGGAATGAGCAGTTCTTC.

CDR3 sequence reads: CASSLPAGTGWYEQYF. CDR3 DNA sequence: TGTGCCAGCAGTTTGCCCGCCGGTACAGGGTGGTACGAGCAGTACTTC. V gene TRBV6-5 combines with J gene TRBJ2-4; tentatively, D is TRBD1 (6 bases). The end of the DNA aligns better with TRBJ2-7, so the J call may be wrong. CDR1 MNHEY and CDR2 SVGAGI come from the germline V gene. The CDR3 extends over 16 amino acids.

This clonotype has a handful of counts. This rearrangement joins TRBV6-1 to TRBJ2-5; D is uncertain. V lost 7 bases to trimming and J lost 11 bases, with 17 bases between them. The CDR3 length is 12 residues. The V gene's germline CDR1 is MNHNS and CDR2 SASEGT. The CDR3 is CASTTLSNEQYF. Written as DNA, the CDR3 is TGTGCCAGCACGACTCTTTCCAATGAGCAGTACTTC.

A note on this clonotype: An end of the junction does not agree with germline; a read error may underlie this. The rearrangement joins TRBV6-1 to TRBJ2-3; D might be TRBD2 (6 bases). This CDR3 has 16 residues. Germline V CDR1 and CDR2: MNHNS, SASEGT. CDR3 in DNA: TGTGCCAGCGGTGGAGCGGCGGGACGTGGGGAAGATACCCAGTATTTT. Translating gives CASGGAAGRGEDTQYF.

With regard to this clonotype: A read error may produce the germline difference seen at one junction end. In nucleotides, the CDR3 is TGTGCCAGCAGGGGTTACGGGGGGGGTGGCACAGATACGCAGTATTTC. Protein product: CASRGYGGGGTDTQYF. The chain joins TRBV12-3 or TRBV12-4 to TRBJ2-3, with 8 bases that match TRBD2. The CDR3 consists of 16 residues.

The chain is built from TRBV6-1 and TRBJ2-1, with a possible D match to TRBD2 (7 bases). Matching the DNA end better, TRBJ2-5 makes the J call doubtful. The CDR3 runs 16 residues. The germline gives CDR1 MNHNS, CDR2 SASEGT. The CDR3 bases are TGTGCCAGCACCGGCGGGTCTGGGGGGGGCGGAGAGACCCAGTACTTC. This sequence encodes CASTGGSGGGGETQYF.

This clonotype is categorized as medium-sized. This sequence joins TRBV6-1 and TRBJ2-1, with 7 bases identical to TRBD2. Germline trimming cut 3 bases from V and 3 bases from J; bases unmatched to any gene: 8. This CDR3 is 16 amino acids long. Germline V gene data show CDR1 as MNHNS and CDR2 as SASEGT. Here the CDR3 DNA reads TGTGCCAGCAGTGACCTTCGGCTAGCGGACTACAATGAGCAGTTCTTC. Its translation is CASSDLRLADYNEQFF.

The chain combines TRBV6-2 or TRBV6-3 with TRBJ2-1; D tentatively reads TRBD1 or TRBD2 (5 bases each). V lost 5 bases and J 8 bases, leaving 10 bases between the germline ends. The CDR3 runs to 12 residues. Germline CDR1 and CDR2: MNHEY and SVGEGT. CDR3: CASSGGGDEQFF. Written as DNA, the CDR3 is TGTGCCAGCAGTGGGGGTGGAGATGAGCAGTTCTTC.

This chain connects TRBV6-1 to TRBJ2-3, with a weak D call TRBD1 (6 bases). The CDR3 contains 16 residues. V was shortened by 1 base and J by 2 bases, with 13 bases between the two germline ends. CDR1 MNHNS and CDR2 SASEGT come from the germline V gene. CDR3 protein: CASSEGIQGATDTQYF. Here the CDR3 DNA reads TGTGCCAGCAGTGAAGGGATACAGGGAGCCACAGATACGCAGTATTTT.

The chain recombines TRBV6-5 with TRBJ2-1; TRBD1 or TRBD2 may be the D gene (6 bases each). Germline V gene lookup returns CDR1 MNHEY and CDR2 SVGAGI. The CDR3 length is 15 residues. V was pared by 6 bases and J by 6 bases, with 18 bases between. The CDR3 coding sequence is TGTGCCAGCAGGTATCAACTAGCAGGGGCCAATGAGCAGTTCTTC. Translating it yields CASRYQLAGANEQFF.

As for this clonotype: One end of the junction fails to match germline, which may point to a read error. The rearrangement links TRBV10-3 to TRBJ2-3; tentative D call: TRBD2 (6 bases). The CDR3 is 14 residues long. The germline CDR1 and CDR2 sequences are ENHRY and SYGVKD. This CDR3 is CAGRAGRVPDTQYF. Here the CDR3 DNA reads TGTGCGGGCCGCGCGGGACGGGTCCCAGATACCCAGTATTTC.

This chain links TRBV14 with TRBJ1-6, with a possible D match to TRBD1 (6 bases). V lost 2 bases and J 9 bases, leaving 11 bases between the germline ends. The CDR3 length is 14 residues. Germline V gene data show CDR1 as SGHDN and CDR2 as FVKESK. CDR3 sequence reads: CASSQQQGSSPLHF. In nucleotides, the CDR3 is TGTGCCAGCAGCCAACAACAGGGAAGTTCACCCCTCCACTTT.

This clonotype was found many times. V gene TRBV7-6 combines with J gene TRBJ2-5, with 7 bases that match TRBD2. From germline, CDR1 is SGHVS and CDR2 FNYEAQ. V shed 5 bases and J 2 bases; nucleotides not matched to a gene: 11. There are 16 residues in the CDR3. CDR3 sequence (DNA): TGTGCCAGCAGCCGGGGGGTGCGGGGTGAGCAAGAGACCCAGTACTTC. Protein: CASSRGVRGEQETQYF.

CDR3 sequence: CARSNQRQGPGTSSTDTQYF. For the CDR3, the DNA is TGTGCCAGAAGTAATCAGAGACAGGGGCCTGGGACCTCTAGCACAGATACGCAGTACTTC. The rearrangement uses TRBV5-3 and TRBJ2-3; 8 nucleotides agree with TRBD1. The end of the DNA is better explained by TRBJ2-7, so the J call may be wrong. TRBV5-3 is an ORF; its function is uncertain. The CDR3 totals 20 residues.

The rearrangement joins TRBV6-1 to TRBJ2-6, with 12 nucleotides matching TRBD1. This CDR3 has 18 residues. V trimming: 2 bases; J trimming: 3 bases; junction bases outside the gene matches: 5. The germline gives CDR1 MNHNS, CDR2 SASEGT. The CDR3 reads CASSEPGQGALGANVLTF. The CDR3, as DNA: TGTGCCAGCAGTGAACCGGGACAGGGGGCGCTTGGGGCCAACGTCCTGACTTTC.

In its sample, this clonotype was seen once. The chain combines TRBV6-1 with TRBJ2-3; TRBD2 aligns across 7 bases. Per the germline V gene, CDR1 is MNHNS and CDR2 is SASEGT. This CDR3 is 14 amino acids long. The CDR3 loop is CASAGGSQGETQYF. CDR3 nucleotide sequence: TGTGCGAGCGCCGGGGGGAGTCAAGGAGAGACGCAGTATTTT.

The chain employs TRBV12-3 or TRBV12-4 and TRBJ2-3; D is tentatively TRBD1 or TRBD2 (5 bases each). V was pared by 1 base and J by 4 bases, with 15 bases between. The length of the CDR3 is 16 residues. CDR3 DNA: TGTGCCAGCAGTTTAGGGGGCGGGTCCAGAGCAGATACGCAGTATTTT. Encoded protein: CASSLGGGSRADTQYF.

The chain joins TRBV6-4 to TRBJ2-4; D not resolved. The ends were cut back, 2 bases at V and 13 bases at J, with 27 bases in the middle. This CDR3 has 17 residues. Germline assignment: CDR1 MRHNA and CDR2 SNTAGT. The CDR3 DNA sequence: TGTGCCAGCAGTGACCGGATAGCCCCCGTCTCCTACAATGAGCAGTACTTC. Its translation: CASSDRIAPVSYNEQYF.